The 10 T cell receptor beta chains below were found in one sample sequenced in a study of T cell responses to AZD1222 COVID-19 vaccine. Clones were read by immunoSEQ multiplex PCR, and TCRdb kept only the in-frame ones, dropping some. The sample has some 140,000 clones, roughly nine tenths seen once. Here the sequenced sample was peripheral blood, taken on day 0 of AZD1222 vaccination. The receptors originated from an adult in good health.

The gene calls are TRBV6-5 and TRBJ2-2; D is possibly TRBD2 (5 bases). This CDR3 comprises 15 residues. The germline V gene encodes CDR1 MNHEY and CDR2 SVGAGI. The V and J ends lost 2 bases and 5 bases respectively, with 12 bases between them. The CDR3 DNA follows: TGTGCCAGCAGTTACCGGGAAACGGGGACCGGGGAGCTGTTTTTT. Amino acid sequence: CASSYRETGTGELFF.

The CDR3 sequence is CASSLDGTGFGSPLHF. CDR3 DNA: TGCGCCAGCAGCTTGGACGGGACAGGGTTCGGTTCACCCCTCCACTTT. V gene TRBV5-1 combines with J gene TRBJ1-6; 9 positions match TRBD1. The junction had 7 bases not matched to a gene; V was cut back by 0 bases and J by 9 bases. The germline gives CDR1 SGHRS, CDR2 YFSETQ. CDR3 size: 16 residues.

The chain has TRBV10-2 and TRBJ1-4; the D gene is possibly TRBD1 (6 bases). The V gene's germline CDR1 is WSHSY and CDR2 SAAADI. The CDR3 length is 14 residues. V was clipped by 5 bases and J by 8 bases, with 15 bases between them. The CDR3 loop reads CASSSSGAREKLFF. The CDR3, as DNA: TGCGCCAGCAGTTCCTCGGGGGCTAGAGAAAAACTGTTTTTT.

The V and J genes are TRBV7-2 and TRBJ2-1; D could derive from TRBD1 or TRBD2 (6 bases each). The CDR3 is 13 amino acids. Trimming pared 6 bases from V and 6 bases from J, leaving 12 bases between. The germline V gene encodes CDR1 SGHTA and CDR2 FQGNSA. The CDR3 coding sequence is TGTGCCAGCAGGGGGGGCCCCAGCAATGAGCAGTTCTTC. Translating gives CASRGGPSNEQFF.

This chain joins TRBV27 and TRBJ1-1; D perhaps matches TRBD1 (6 bases). Per the germline V gene, CDR1 is MNHEY and CDR2 is SMNVEV (reference sequence). V lost 2 bases and J lost 0, with 13 bases in between. This CDR3 contains 16 residues. CDR3 residues: CASSLGGDRLNTEAFF. As DNA, the CDR3 is TGTGCCAGCAGTTTAGGCGGAGACAGGCTGAACACTGAAGCTTTCTTT.

This clone has more than one count but fewer than ten. The chain carries TRBV5-5 and TRBJ1-2; D not certain. The CDR3 loop spans 13 amino acids. Trimming took off 6 bases at V and 0 bases at J, with 9 bases between the two ends. CDR1 SGHKS and CDR2 YYEKEE come from the germline V gene (reference sequence). The CDR3 DNA is TGTGCCAGCACCCTATCCACTAACTATGGCTACACCTTC. Amino acid sequence: CASTLSTNYGYTF.

The rearrangement links TRBV2 to TRBJ1-6, with D unclear. Germline V gives CDR1 SNHLY, CDR2 FYNNEI. V lost 4 bases, J lost 7 bases, and 17 bases lay in between. This CDR3 is 16 amino acids long. The CDR3 region has the DNA TGTGCCAGCAGTGTTGTAGGCGTAACGGAGAATTCACCCCTCCACTTT. Its protein is CASSVVGVTENSPLHF.

This chain's CDR3 is CASSQEDGGPWETQYF. In DNA form, the CDR3 reads TGCGCCAGCAGCCAAGAAGACGGGGGGCCCTGGGAGACCCAGTACTTC. The chain uses TRBV4-1 and TRBJ2-5; D might be TRBD2 (7 bases). The CDR3 spans 16 residues. The germline gives CDR1 MGHRA, CDR2 YSYEKL. V lost 0 bases, J lost 5 bases, and 16 bases lay in between.

The chain combines TRBV18 with TRBJ2-1, with D tentatively TRBD1 or TRBD2 (6 bases each). CDR3 length equals 14 residues. Germline V CDR1 and CDR2: KGHSH, LQKENI. V was trimmed by 1 base and J by 6 bases, leaving 10 bases between them. The CDR3 is CASSPQRGANEQFF. CDR3 DNA: TGTGCCAGCTCACCACAAAGGGGGGCCAATGAGCAGTTCTTC.

This clone was detected only once. The chain carries TRBV2 and TRBJ1-5; tentatively, D is TRBD1 (5 bases). The V end was cut by 4 bases, the J end by 7 bases, with 11 bases between. The CDR3 sequence is 13 residues long. CDR1 is SNHLY and CDR2 is FYNNEI in the germline V gene. The CDR3 nucleotides read TGTGCCAGCAGTGGGCTGCGGGACCAGCCCCAGCATTTT. Translation gives CASSGLRDQPQHF.